This T cell receptor beta chain originates from a study of T cell responses to AZD1222 COVID-19 vaccine. The overall study: Pooled in the analysis were second doses at about 4 or about 12 weeks.

Study-wide results and caveats: Sampling captured repertoires only after the peak T cell response.

As for this clone: The antigen remains unidentified.

V lost 2 bases, J lost 7 bases, and 9 bases lay in between. This CDR3 region has 13 residues. The germline CDR1 and CDR2 sequences are MDHEN and SYDVKM. Sequencing was performed with immunoSEQ multiplex PCR; in TCRdb, only in-frame clones are kept and a portion is missing. The sample contains roughly 100,000 clones, less than 90% of which appear only once. This chain links TRBV28 with TRBJ2-1, with D perhaps TRBD1 (5 bases). The sequences come from peripheral blood, collected on day 0 of AZD1222 vaccination. This clonotype originated in an adult in good health. The CDR3 spells CASSLPDRNEQFF. The CDR3 DNA follows: TGTGCCAGCAGTTTACCCGACAGAAATGAGCAGTTCTTC.